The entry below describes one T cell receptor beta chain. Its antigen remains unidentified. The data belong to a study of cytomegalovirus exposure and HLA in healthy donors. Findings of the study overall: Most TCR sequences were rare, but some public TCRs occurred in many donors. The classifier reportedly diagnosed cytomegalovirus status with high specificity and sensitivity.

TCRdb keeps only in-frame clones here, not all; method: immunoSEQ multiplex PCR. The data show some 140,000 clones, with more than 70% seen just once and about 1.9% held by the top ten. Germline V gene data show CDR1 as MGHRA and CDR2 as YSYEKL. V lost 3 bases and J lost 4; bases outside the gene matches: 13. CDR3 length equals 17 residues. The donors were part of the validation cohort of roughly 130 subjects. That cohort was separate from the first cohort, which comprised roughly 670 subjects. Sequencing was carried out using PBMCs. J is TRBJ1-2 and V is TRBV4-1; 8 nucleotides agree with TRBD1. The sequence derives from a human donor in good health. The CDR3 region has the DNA TGCGCCAGCAGCCATTCCATCCAGGGGGCCGTTGGCTATGGCTACACCTTC. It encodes CASSHSIQGAVGYGYTF.